The present entry profiles one TCR beta chain with its context. Per the study methods: Amplification with reference gene primers provided the estimates of nucleated cell counts. This table comes from immunoSEQ multiplex PCR, and its TCRdb copy is limited to in-frame clones, with some not included. For V, J and clone size, that table is used; D and trimming come from the DNA. The table lists 95,000 to 120,000 clones, more than 80% of them singletons. The data originate from a study of blood T cell repertoires in COVID-19. Background on the study: T cells, B-cell-depleted T cells, or PBMCs provided the cDNA or gDNA that served as material.

This CDR3 is built from 16 residues. The V and J ends lost 2 bases and 4 bases respectively, with 18 bases between them. CDR1 and CDR2 (germline): LGHDT, YNNKEL (reference sequence). This receptor was identified in a middle-aged woman with acute or convalescent COVID-19. Sequenced material: peripheral blood. The V call is TRBV3-1 (or the pseudogene TRBV3-2), the J call TRBJ2-7; weak D call: TRBD2 (5 bases). The CDR3 sequence is CASSQSGLGCRYEQYF. The DNA for the CDR3 is TGTGCCAGCAGCCAAAGCGGACTGGGATGTAGGTACGAGCAGTACTTC.